This T cell receptor beta chain was recovered during a study of blood T cell repertoires in COVID-19. Study information: The analysed material was cDNA or gDNA that came from T cells, B-cell-depleted T cells, or PBMCs.

The CDR3 extends over 14 amino acids. Looked up from germline, CDR1 is MNHEY and CDR2 is SVGAGI. V gave up 8 bases and J gave up 2 bases; unmatched junction bases: 8. Produced via immunoSEQ multiplex PCR; TCRdb's table is partial and in-frame only. Among about 79,000 clones listed, approximately 90% were seen once. The material sequenced was peripheral blood. The rearrangement joins TRBV6-5 to TRBJ2-5, with 7 bases that match TRBD1. The receptor was derived from a man aged 45-65 years with active COVID-19. CDR3 residues: CASHQGQPQETQYF. The CDR3 DNA reads TGTGCCAGCCACCAGGGACAGCCTCAAGAGACCCAGTACTTC.